The 8 T cell receptor beta chains below were found in one sample sequenced in a study of graft-versus-host responses after intestinal transplantation. Method: immunoSEQ multiplex PCR; TCRdb's copy keeps in-frame clones and lacks some. The sample lists 35,000 to 40,000 clones, roughly 87% occurring once. Processing of graft tissue released intraepithelial and lamina propria lymphocytes. This material consisted of ileum tissue, taken 204 days after intestinal transplant. The receptor source for this set is a human patient who received an intestinal transplant, so some T cells may come from the graft donor.

The J gene is TRBJ2-5, the V gene TRBV11-2; D gene uncertain. There are 14 residues in the CDR3. V was clipped by 1 base and J by 0 bases, with 6 bases between them. Looked up from germline, CDR1 is SGHAT and CDR2 is FQNNGV. The CDR3 here is CASSLGPNQETQYF. CDR3 nucleotides: TGTGCCAGCAGCTTAGGGCCGAACCAAGAGACCCAGTACTTC.

The chain combines TRBV7-2 with TRBJ1-2, with no clear D. CDR3 length: 15 residues. V shed 0 bases and J shed 4 bases, with 12 bases lying between them. Germline V gene data show CDR1 as SGHTA and CDR2 as FQGNSA. The CDR3, as DNA: TGTGCCAGCAGCTTAGCTGTGGGGATCCGCTATGGCTACACCTTC. Translating it yields CASSLAVGIRYGYTF.

The chain couples TRBV9 to TRBJ2-3; 14 nucleotides agree with TRBD2. Trimming cost V 4 bases and J 0 bases; bases outside gene matches: 10. The CDR3 extends over 19 amino acids. Per the germline V gene, CDR1 is SGDLS and CDR2 is YYNGEE. The CDR3 spells CASSPGLAGGGTSTDTQYF. The CDR3 DNA reads TGTGCCAGCAGCCCAGGACTAGCGGGGGGCGGAACTAGCACAGATACGCAGTATTTT.

Only one count was recorded for this clone. The rearrangement joins TRBV27 to TRBJ2-5; 8 bases agree with TRBD2. Looked up from germline, CDR1 is MNHEY and CDR2 is SMNVEV (reference sequence). The CDR3 contains 16 residues. V lost 5 bases and J lost 1; bases outside the gene matches: 9. CDR3 bases: TGTGCCAGCAGTGGGTACCGGGAGGGGAGCCAAGAGACCCAGTACTTC. Translating gives CASSGYREGSQETQYF.

This chain joins TRBV2 and TRBJ2-7; D remains unclear. The CDR3 has 16 residues. The germline gives CDR1 SNHLY, CDR2 FYNNEI. The V end lost 6 bases, the J end lost 2 bases, and 20 bases lay between the germline ends. The CDR3 bases are TGTGCCAGCAGGGGCATGAGCCTGACGGATCCCTACGAGCAGTACTTC. This encodes CASRGMSLTDPYEQYF. The entire variable domain, with the rest obtained from reference TRBV2 and TRBJ2-7, is as follows: EPEVTQTPSHQVTQMGQEVILRCVPISNHLYFYWYRQILGQKVEFLVSFYNNEISEKSEIFDDQFSVERPDGSNFTLKIRSTKLEDSAMYFCASRGMSLTDPYEQYFGPGTRLTVT.

The chain employs TRBV5-4 and TRBJ1-3, with 9 bases that match TRBD1. The ends lost 5 bases at V and 3 bases at J; junction bases unmatched: 3. The CDR3 has 14 residues. CDR1 SGHNT and CDR2 YYREEE come from the germline V gene (reference sequence). The chain's CDR3 is CASRPDRGGNTIYF. The DNA of the CDR3 is TGTGCCAGCAGACCGGACAGGGGTGGAAACACCATATATTTT.

V and J are TRBV2 and TRBJ1-4; unclear D gene. This CDR3 is built from 11 residues. Germline V CDR1 and CDR2: SNHLY, FYNNEI. Trimming removed 6 bases from V and 8 bases from J, with 7 bases in between. CDR3 DNA sequence: TGTGCCAGCAGGCGAACCGAAAAACTGTTTTTT. Protein product: CASRRTEKLFF.

The J gene is TRBJ2-5, the V gene TRBV5-1; 8 bases line up with TRBD1. Germline V gives CDR1 SGHRS, CDR2 YFSETQ. The V and J ends lost 3 bases and 9 bases, in that order; junction bases with no gene match: 10. This CDR3 contains 14 residues. The CDR3 protein is CASSSGQGGKAQYF. The CDR3 DNA reads as TGCGCCAGCAGCTCAGGACAGGGTGGTAAGGCCCAGTACTTC.